Below are 25 T cell receptor beta chains sequenced from a single sample in a study of cytomegalovirus exposure and HLA in healthy donors. Method: immunoSEQ multiplex PCR; TCRdb's copy keeps in-frame clones and lacks some. Found here are about 83,000 clones, roughly 96% of them singletons; the top ten hold about 1.3%. Sequenced material: PBMCs. These TCRs come from a young woman in good health and CMV-seronegative.

V usage is TRBV28 and J usage is TRBJ2-1; 13 bases agree with TRBD2. V was clipped by 5 bases and J by 7 bases; unmatched bases: 11. This CDR3 spans 17 amino acids. Germline CDR1 reads MDHEN; CDR2 reads SYDVKM. This CDR3 reads CASSTGLAGELGNEQFF. The CDR3 DNA sequence: TGTGCCAGCAGTACAGGACTAGCGGGAGAGCTGGGGAATGAGCAGTTCTTC.

This clone appeared once. The rearrangement links TRBV11-2 to TRBJ2-1; D not certain. The V gene's germline CDR1 is SGHAT and CDR2 FQNNGV. The CDR3 is 14 residues long. The V and J ends lost 2 bases and 0 bases respectively, with 5 bases between them. CDR3 nucleotides: TGTGCCAGCAGCTTAACTCCCTCCTACAATGAGCAGTTCTTC. Its translation is CASSLTPSYNEQFF.

CDR3 sequence: CSVLTSGSRNEQFF. Written as DNA, the CDR3 is TGCAGCGTCCTAACTAGCGGGAGCAGAAATGAGCAGTTCTTC. The gene calls are TRBV29-1 and TRBJ2-1; 11 positions agree with TRBD2. The J segment lost 7 bases and the V segment lost 6 bases, leaving 8 bases of the junction unmatched. The germline V gene has CDR1 SQVTM and CDR2 ANQGSEA. This CDR3 spans 14 amino acids.

The rearrangement uses TRBV25-1 and TRBJ2-5, with D maybe TRBD1 (5 bases). Germline V gives CDR1 MGHDK, CDR2 SYGVNS. The CDR3 covers 13 residues. The ends were cut back, 6 bases at V and 2 bases at J, with 10 bases in the middle. CDR3: CASRGLGQETQYF. CDR3 bases: TGTGCCAGCAGGGGGCTCGGTCAAGAGACCCAGTACTTC.

The count of this clone is one. The rearrangement uses TRBV20-1 and TRBJ2-1, with no clear D. The germline V gene has CDR1 DFQATT and CDR2 SNEGSKA (reference sequence). The CDR3 spans 9 residues. V was cut by 5 bases and J by 8 bases, with 4 bases left in between. The CDR3 DNA is TGCAGTGCTGAGCATGAGCAGTTCTTC. Amino acid sequence: CSAEHEQFF.

CDR3 sequence (DNA): TGCGCCAGCAGTGAGGGAAAAAGTAGCAATCAGCCCCAGCATTTT. Translation: CASSEGKSSNQPQHF. The J gene is TRBJ1-5, the V gene TRBV5-1; no clear D gene. The CDR3 totals 15 residues. The V and J ends lost 5 bases and 0 bases respectively, with 12 bases between them. Germline assignment: CDR1 SGHRS and CDR2 YFSETQ.

The gene calls are TRBV18 and TRBJ1-5; a weak D match, TRBD1 (5 bases). V lost 3 bases and J lost 0, with 6 bases in between. This CDR3 is 14 amino acids long. Germline CDR1 reads KGHSH; CDR2 reads LQKENI. CDR3 nucleotides: TGTGCCAGCTCACCCAGGGATAGCAATCAGCCCCAGCATTTT. Translation gives CASSPRDSNQPQHF.

The chain recombines TRBV28 with TRBJ2-2; no definite D call. Germline loops: CDR1 MDHEN, CDR2 SYDVKM. V was cut by 8 bases and J by 6 bases, with 10 bases left in between. This CDR3 spans 12 amino acids. CDR3 residues: CASRPRAGELFF. The CDR3 DNA reads as TGTGCCAGCCGCCCTCGGGCCGGGGAGCTGTTTTTT.

The chain employs TRBV2 and TRBJ1-5; D possibly corresponds to TRBD1 (5 bases). The V gene lost 5 bases and the J gene lost 7 bases, with 15 bases spanning the gap. CDR3 length: 14 residues. The germline gives CDR1 SNHLY, CDR2 FYNNEI. Here the CDR3 reads CASSSDGGNQPQHF. DNA of the CDR3: TGTGCCAGCAGTTCCGATGGGGGGAACCAGCCCCAGCATTTT.

J is TRBJ1-4 and V is TRBV6-4; perhaps TRBD1 as D (6 bases). The CDR3 consists of 13 residues. CDR1 is MRHNA and CDR2 is SNTAGT in the germline V gene. V shed 4 bases and J shed 11 bases, with 14 bases lying between them. CDR3 sequence (DNA): TGTGCCAGCAGTGGGGACATAATAGGGAAACTGTTTTTT. It encodes CASSGDIIGKLFF.

CDR3 residues: CAISEFVTGDNEQFF. CDR3 DNA sequence: TGTGCCATCAGTGAGTTCGTGACAGGGGACAATGAGCAGTTCTTC. The chain recombines TRBV10-3 with TRBJ2-1, with 8 bases identical to TRBD1. The CDR3 has 15 residues. Losses at the gene ends were 1 base for V and 5 bases for J; bases not matched to a gene: 4. Germline V gene data show CDR1 as ENHRY and CDR2 as SYGVKD.

The V call is TRBV15, the J call TRBJ2-2; D perhaps matches TRBD1 (6 bases). CDR3 length: 14 amino acids. Trimming took off 3 bases at V and 5 bases at J, with 10 bases between the two ends. Germline lookup yields CDR1 LNHNV and CDR2 YYDKDF (reference sequence). The CDR3 bases are TGTGCCACCAGCAGGTACAGGGAGACCGGGGAGCTGTTTTTT. It encodes CATSRYRETGELFF.

The gene calls are TRBV2 and TRBJ2-5; the match to TRBD2 covers 7 bases. J gave up 5 bases and V 7 bases, and 10 bases lay outside the gene matches. The CDR3 contains 14 residues. Germline CDR1 is SNHLY and CDR2 is FYNNEI. The CDR3 loop reads CASTDALAIETQYF. CDR3 bases: TGTGCCAGCACTGACGCACTAGCGATTGAGACCCAGTACTTC.

This sequence joins TRBV7-2 and TRBJ2-5; 7 nucleotides agree with TRBD2. CDR3 length: 14 amino acids. Germline CDR1 SGHTA, CDR2 FQGNSA. V lost 2 bases and J lost 3; bases outside the gene matches: 3. The CDR3 sequence: CASSLQAGEETQYF. The CDR3 bases are TGTGCCAGCAGCTTACAGGCGGGAGAAGAGACCCAGTACTTC.

The chain links TRBV2 to TRBJ2-2; D gene ambiguous. The CDR3 extends over 13 amino acids. The ends were cut back, 4 bases at V and 3 bases at J, with 6 bases in the middle. In germline, CDR1 is SNHLY, CDR2 FYNNEI. Written as DNA, the CDR3 is TGTGCCAGCAGTGCCACATACACCGGGGAGCTGTTTTTT. It is translated as CASSATYTGELFF.

This chain uses TRBV7-2 with TRBJ2-5, with 12 bases that match TRBD2. The CDR3 extends over 16 amino acids. Germline-derived CDR1 and CDR2 are SGHTA and FQGNSA. V gave up 1 base and J gave up 2 bases; unmatched junction bases: 2. The CDR3 nucleotides read TGTGCCAGCAGCTTAGGACTAGCGGGAGCACAAGAGACCCAGTACTTC. As protein: CASSLGLAGAQETQYF.

This chain links TRBV11-2 with TRBJ2-3, with 13 bases that match TRBD2. Germline loops: CDR1 SGHAT, CDR2 FQNNGV. With V trimmed by 1 base and J by 3 bases, 10 bases remained unmatched. The CDR3 covers 19 residues. The CDR3 loop reads CASSLAGTSGTHGTDTQYF. The CDR3 region has the DNA TGTGCCAGCAGCTTAGCGGGGACTAGCGGGACGCATGGGACAGATACGCAGTATTTT.

This chain joins TRBV6-1 and TRBJ2-7; D is undetermined. Germline V lookup: CDR1 MNHNS, CDR2 SASEGT. Trimming shortened V by 1 base and J by 0 bases, and 7 bases separated the two germline ends. CDR3 length: 14 amino acids. CDR3 nucleotide sequence: TGTGCCAGCAGTGAAGATCTGGCCTCCTACGAGCAGTACTTC. Translation gives CASSEDLASYEQYF.

The rearrangement links TRBV2 to TRBJ2-7, with TRBD2 matching 7 bases. The trim removed 7 bases at V and 4 bases at J, leaving 16 bases unmatched. CDR3 length equals 16 residues. CDR1 is SNHLY and CDR2 is FYNNEI in the germline V gene. The CDR3 region is CASMGRGLSFGYEQYF. The DNA of the CDR3 is TGTGCCAGCATGGGGAGGGGACTCAGTTTCGGGTACGAGCAGTACTTC.

V gene TRBV2 combines with J gene TRBJ2-7; TRBD2 matches 14 bases. Trimming took 7 bases from V and 4 from J; bases not matched to a gene: 6. The CDR3 runs 15 residues. The germline V gene has CDR1 SNHLY and CDR2 FYNNEI. The CDR3 reads CASTRRTSGRYEQYF. CDR3 in DNA: TGTGCCAGCACTCGCAGGACTAGCGGGAGGTACGAGCAGTACTTC.

The chain links TRBV11-3 to TRBJ1-1; D perhaps matches TRBD1 (5 bases). Germline-derived CDR1 and CDR2 are SGHNT and YENEEA. The CDR3 totals 15 residues. V was trimmed by 5 bases and J by 0 bases, leaving 13 bases between them. The CDR3 region is CASSQAGSMNTEAFF. The CDR3 nucleotides are TGTGCCAGCAGCCAAGCAGGGTCCATGAACACTGAAGCTTTCTTT.

The V and J genes are TRBV5-8 and TRBJ2-7, with 10 bases that match TRBD2. There are 15 residues in the CDR3. Looked up from germline, CDR1 is SGHTS and CDR2 is YDEGEE. J lost 1 base, V lost 4 bases, and 5 bases had no gene match. CDR3 nucleotide sequence: TGTGCCAGCAGCCGAGGACTAGCGGCTTCCTACGAGCAGTACTTC. It specifies CASSRGLAASYEQYF.

The chain couples TRBV14 to TRBJ2-1; TRBD2 agrees at 9 bases. CDR1 is SGHDN and CDR2 is FVKESK in the germline V gene. The CDR3 sequence is 17 residues long. Trimming cost V 4 bases and J 5 bases; bases outside gene matches: 12. CDR3 loop: CASSRRETSGLNNEQFF. CDR3 in DNA: TGTGCCAGCAGCCGAAGGGAGACTAGCGGACTTAACAATGAGCAGTTCTTC. Looking up the rest from reference TRBV14 and TRBJ2-1 gives the full variable domain: EAGVTQFPSHSVIEKGQTVTLRCDPISGHDNLYWYRRVMGKEIKFLLHFVKESKQDESGMPNNRFLAERTGGTYSTLKVQPAELEDSGVYFCASSRRETSGLNNEQFFGPGTRLTVL.

The rearrangement links TRBV27 to TRBJ2-1; tentatively, D is TRBD2 (6 bases). This CDR3 spans 16 amino acids. CDR1 and CDR2 (germline): MNHEY, SMNVEV (reference sequence). V lost 2 bases and J lost 4, with 15 bases in between. DNA of the CDR3: TGTGCCAGCAGTTTAGTAGCGGAGCTGGGGTACAATGAGCAGTTCTTC. As protein: CASSLVAELGYNEQFF.

The chain recombines TRBV7-7 with TRBJ2-2; 9 nucleotides line up with TRBD1. Trimming took 3 bases from V and 5 from J; bases not matched to a gene: 1. Germline V gene sequence: CDR1 SSHAT, CDR2 FNYEAQ (reference sequence). This CDR3 region has 14 residues. In DNA, the CDR3 is TGTGCCAGCAGCTTCGGGACAGGGACCGGGGAGCTGTTTTTT. This translates into CASSFGTGTGELFF. Full variable domain (remainder filled in from reference TRBV7-7 and TRBJ2-2): GAGVSQSPRYKVTKRGQDVTLRCDPISSHATLYWYQQALGQGPEFLTYFNYEAQPDKSGLPSDRFSAERPEGSISTLTIQRTEQRDSAMYRCASSFGTGTGELFFGEGSRLTVL.